The 7 T cell receptor beta chains below come from one sample, sequenced in a study of blood T cell repertoires in COVID-19. Sequenced by immunoSEQ multiplex PCR; TCRdb stores in-frame clones only, minus some. The table includes fewer than 450,000 clones, approximately 89% detected once. The sequencing sample was made of peripheral blood. These receptors originate from a woman aged 18 to 35 who had recovered from COVID-19.

This clone came up a few times. The chain combines TRBV10-3 with TRBJ1-1, with 9 bases aligning to TRBD1. Germline values: CDR1 ENHRY, CDR2 SYGVKD. V trimming: 6 bases; J trimming: 6 bases; junction bases outside the gene matches: 5. CDR3 length: 13 amino acids. CDR3 protein: CAIRGQGFPEAFF. In DNA form, the CDR3 reads TGTGCCATCAGAGGACAGGGGTTTCCTGAAGCTTTCTTT.

This rearrangement joins TRBV4-3 to TRBJ2-3; possibly TRBD1 for D (6 bases). Germline lookup yields CDR1 LGHNA and CDR2 YSLEER. The CDR3 is 16 amino acids. V shed 0 bases and J shed 2 bases, with 12 bases lying between them. CDR3 in amino acids: CASSQEGDTDTDTQYF. The CDR3, as DNA: TGCGCCAGCAGCCAAGAGGGGGACACTGACACAGATACGCAGTATTTT.

V is TRBV5-1 and J is TRBJ2-1; 8 nucleotides line up with TRBD2. The CDR3 sequence is 15 residues long. The V gene end was trimmed by 0 bases and the J gene end by 5 bases; junction bases not matched to a gene: 4. CDR1 SGHRS and CDR2 YFSETQ come from the germline V gene. In DNA, the CDR3 is TGCGCCAGCAGCTTGGACGGGAGGGCCCACAATGAGCAGTTCTTC. This translates into CASSLDGRAHNEQFF.

The chain uses TRBV7-6 and TRBJ1-6; 8 nucleotides line up with TRBD1. CDR3 length: 17 residues. Trimming cost V 5 bases and J 9 bases; bases outside gene matches: 15. Per germline, CDR1 SGHVS and CDR2 FNYEAQ. The CDR3 DNA is TGTGCCAGCAGCCCTCAGCTTGTGGACAGGGTCTCTTCACCCCTCCACTTT. Translating gives CASSPQLVDRVSSPLHF. Full variable domain (rest looked up from reference TRBV7-6 and TRBJ1-6): GAGVSQSPRYKVTKRGQDVALRCDPISGHVSLYWYRQALGQGPEFLTYFNYEAQQDKSGLPNDRFSAERPEGSISTLTIQRTEQRDSAMYRCASSPQLVDRVSSPLHFGNGTRLTVT.

The count of this clone is one. This chain links TRBV3-1 (or the pseudogene TRBV3-2) with TRBJ1-5, with no clear D. Germline V gene lookup returns CDR1 LGHDT and CDR2 YNNKEL (reference sequence). The CDR3 totals 18 residues. V was shortened by 0 bases and J by 3 bases, with 18 bases between the two germline ends. CDR3 in amino acids: CASSQDIFSKTTNQPQHF. The CDR3 nucleotides read TGTGCCAGCAGCCAAGATATCTTTTCGAAGACTACCAATCAGCCCCAGCATTTT.

The gene calls are TRBV6-2 or TRBV6-3 and TRBJ2-4; 7 bases are a match to TRBD2. Germline trimming cut 6 bases from V and 2 bases from J; bases unmatched to any gene: 7. Germline CDR1 MNHEY, CDR2 SVGEGT. CDR3 size: 15 residues. CDR3 sequence: CASSRGDRSKNIQYF. CDR3 DNA sequence: TGTGCCAGCAGCCGGGGGGACCGATCCAAAAACATTCAGTACTTC.

This chain connects TRBV2 to TRBJ2-7; 8 positions agree with TRBD2. V was clipped by 0 bases and J by 5 bases; unmatched bases: 6. CDR3 length: 15 amino acids. Germline V gene data show CDR1 as SNHLY and CDR2 as FYNNEI. The CDR3 DNA reads TGTGCCAGCAGTGAAGCGAGCGGGAGACCCCACGAGCAGTACGTC. Residues: CASSEASGRPHEQYV.